This T cell receptor (beta chain) was found in a study of T cell responses to AZD1222 COVID-19 vaccine. The table came from immunoSEQ multiplex PCR; TCRdb's copy has only in-frame clones and leaves some out. The sample gives about 170,000 clones, about 87% of which show up once; more than 4% is in the top ten. This TCR derives from an adult who received the MenACWY meningococcal vaccine as a control. The specimen was peripheral blood, collected 28 days after the second dose of the MenACWY control vaccine.

CDR3 DNA: TGTGCCAGTAGTATCACCAGGTTGACAGATACGCAGTATTTT. Translated: CASSITRLTDTQYF. V and J are TRBV19 and TRBJ2-3; no definite D call. The length of the CDR3 is 14 residues. V gave up 3 bases and J gave up 3 bases, with 10 bases separating them. Germline V gene lookup returns CDR1 LNHDA and CDR2 SQIVND (reference sequence).